This TCR beta chain is drawn from a study of T cell responses to AZD1222 COVID-19 vaccine. TCRdb's copy holds only in-frame clones and misses some; the assay was immunoSEQ multiplex PCR. The repertoire holds about 99,000 clones, with approximately 89% as singletons. In this sample, this clone turned up once. CDR3 length equals 13 residues. V shed 4 bases, J shed 10 bases, and the junction held 8 bases outside the gene matches. The material sequenced was peripheral blood, taken on day 0 of AZD1222 vaccination. The clonotype originates from an adult in good health. The chain is built from TRBV12-3 or TRBV12-4 and TRBJ1-1; 8 nucleotides agree with TRBD1. CDR3 sequence reads: CASSSRGPLGAFF. The CDR3, as DNA: TGTGCCAGCAGTTCCAGGGGGCCGCTCGGAGCTTTCTTT.